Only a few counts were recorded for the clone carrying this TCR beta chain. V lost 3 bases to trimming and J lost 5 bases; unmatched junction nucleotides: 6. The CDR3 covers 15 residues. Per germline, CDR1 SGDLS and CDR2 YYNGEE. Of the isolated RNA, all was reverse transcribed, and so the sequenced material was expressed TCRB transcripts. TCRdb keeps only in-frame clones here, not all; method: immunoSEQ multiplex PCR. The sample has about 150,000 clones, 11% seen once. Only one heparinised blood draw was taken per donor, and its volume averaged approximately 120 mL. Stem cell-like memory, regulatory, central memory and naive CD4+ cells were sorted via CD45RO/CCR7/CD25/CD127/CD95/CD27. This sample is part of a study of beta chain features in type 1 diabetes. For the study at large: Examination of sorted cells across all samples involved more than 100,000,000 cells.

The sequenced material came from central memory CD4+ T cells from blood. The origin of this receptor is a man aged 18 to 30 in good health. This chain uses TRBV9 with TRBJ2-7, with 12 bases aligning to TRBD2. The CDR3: CASSETSGRFDEQYF. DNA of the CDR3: TGTGCCAGCAGCGAAACTAGCGGGAGGTTCGACGAGCAGTACTTC.